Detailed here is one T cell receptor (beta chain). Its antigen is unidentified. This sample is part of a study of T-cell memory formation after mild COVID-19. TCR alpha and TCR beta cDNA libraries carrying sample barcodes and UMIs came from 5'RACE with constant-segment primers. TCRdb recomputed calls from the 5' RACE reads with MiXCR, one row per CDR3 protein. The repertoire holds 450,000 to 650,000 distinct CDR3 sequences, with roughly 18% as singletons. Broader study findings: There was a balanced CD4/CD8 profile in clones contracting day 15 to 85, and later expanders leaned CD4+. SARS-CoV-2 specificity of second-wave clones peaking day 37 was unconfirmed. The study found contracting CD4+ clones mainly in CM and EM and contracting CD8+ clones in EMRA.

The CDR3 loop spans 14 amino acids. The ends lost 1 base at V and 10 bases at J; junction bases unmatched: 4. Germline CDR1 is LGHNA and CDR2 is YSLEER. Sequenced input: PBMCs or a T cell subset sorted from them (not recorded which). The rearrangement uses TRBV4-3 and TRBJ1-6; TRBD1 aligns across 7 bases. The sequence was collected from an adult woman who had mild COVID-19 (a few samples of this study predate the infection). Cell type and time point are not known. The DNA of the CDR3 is TGCGCCAGCAGCCAAGCCTCCAGGGGGTCACCCCTCCACTTT. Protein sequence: CASSQASRGSPLHF.